This TCR beta chain was documented in a study of technical replicates of blood from several donors. Germline loops: CDR1 MNHEY, CDR2 SVGAGI. This CDR3 region has 12 residues. V shed 6 bases and J shed 0 bases, with 3 bases lying between them. Libraries were prepared by immunoSEQ multiplex PCR; TCRdb keeps only in-frame clonotypes and omits some of them. In the table there are tens of thousands of clones, roughly nine tenths of which are singletons. The V and J genes are TRBV6-5 and TRBJ1-3; D gene ambiguous. Sequenced material: T cells isolated from PBMCs. The source is a human donor in good health. The CDR3 region is CASRASGNTIYF. The CDR3 DNA sequence: TGTGCCAGCAGGGCCTCTGGAAACACCATATATTTT.